The 28 T cell receptor beta chains below were found in one sample sequenced in a study of blood T cell repertoires in COVID-19. TCRdb's table, derived via immunoSEQ multiplex PCR, lists solely in-frame clones and lacks some. The table shows roughly 350,000 clones, with 88% occurring only once. Sequencing was performed on peripheral blood. The source of these receptors is a woman aged 70-85 years with COVID-19, enrolled during active disease.

Concerning this clone itself: Other DNA sequences in this specimen translate into the identical CDR3. The J gene is TRBJ1-5, the V gene TRBV28; a possible D gene is TRBD1 (5 bases). Germline V gene lookup returns CDR1 MDHEN and CDR2 SYDVKM. V was pared by 2 bases and J by 6 bases, with 11 bases between. This CDR3 comprises 14 residues. The CDR3 reads CASSLSGGGQPQHF. In DNA, the CDR3 is TGTGCCAGCAGTTTAAGCGGGGGGGGTCAGCCCCAGCATTTT.

V gene TRBV24-1 combines with J gene TRBJ2-2, with 9 bases that match TRBD1. J was trimmed by 8 bases and V by 4 bases; bases with no gene match: 19. CDR3 length: 19 amino acids. Germline loops: CDR1 KGHDR, CDR2 SFDVKD. This CDR3 is CATSDPLNAGQGMRGELFF. CDR3 DNA: TGTGCCACCAGTGACCCCCTCAATGCGGGACAGGGAATGCGAGGGGAGCTGTTTTTT.

This sequence joins TRBV6-5 and TRBJ1-3; D is uncertain. V dropped 5 bases and J dropped 8 bases, with 10 bases sitting between them. Germline V gene sequence: CDR1 MNHEY, CDR2 SVGAGI. The CDR3 sequence is 12 residues long. CDR3 residues: CASSPAGDTIYF. For the CDR3, the DNA is TGTGCCAGCAGTCCCGCCGGGGACACCATATATTTT.

The chain employs TRBV7-7 and TRBJ2-5; 10 nucleotides line up with TRBD2. Germline values: CDR1 SSHAT, CDR2 FNYEAQ (reference sequence). This CDR3 is 15 amino acids long. V shed 7 bases, J shed 3 bases, and the junction held 8 bases outside the gene matches. CDR3 sequence reads: CASTLAGAPEETQYF. The CDR3, as DNA: TGTGCCAGCACCCTAGCGGGGGCCCCAGAAGAGACCCAGTACTTC.

The table lists this clone with a few counts. The chain carries TRBV14 and TRBJ1-1; a weak D match, TRBD1 (6 bases). Trimming removed 4 bases at V and 8 bases at J, with 23 bases between. The CDR3 runs 16 residues. The germline V gene encodes CDR1 SGHDN and CDR2 FVKESK. The CDR3 protein is CASSPLGARGASEAFF. The CDR3 bases are TGTGCCAGCAGCCCACTAGGAGCCCGGGGGGCTTCCGAAGCTTTCTTT.

The chain couples TRBV10-2 to TRBJ2-7; perhaps TRBD1 as D (6 bases). Per germline, CDR1 WSHSY and CDR2 SAAADI. The CDR3 has 14 residues. V was pared by 7 bases and J by 0 bases, with 13 bases between. The CDR3 sequence is CASKGHYASYEQYF. The CDR3, as DNA: TGCGCCAGCAAGGGACACTATGCCTCCTACGAGCAGTACTTC.

V and J are TRBV7-9 and TRBJ1-3; D possibly corresponds to TRBD1 (6 bases). Per the germline V gene, CDR1 is SEHNR and CDR2 is FQNEAQ (reference sequence). CDR3 length: 14 amino acids. V lost 8 bases to trimming and J lost 0 bases, with 11 bases between them. CDR3 DNA sequence: TGTGCCAGCGATCGGACAGACTCTGGAAACACCATATATTTT. Amino acids: CASDRTDSGNTIYF. Together with reference TRBV7-9 and TRBJ1-3, the CDR3 gives the full variable domain: DTGVSQNPRHKITKRGQNVTFRCDPISEHNRLYWYRQTLGQGPEFLTYFQNEAQLEKSRLLSDRFSAERPKGSFSTLEIQRTEQGDSAMYLCASDRTDSGNTIYFGEGSWLTVV.

The chain links TRBV27 to TRBJ2-1, with 13 bases that match TRBD2. Looked up from germline, CDR1 is MNHEY and CDR2 is SMNVEV (reference sequence). The CDR3 contains 15 residues. The V gene end was trimmed by 5 bases and the J gene end by 4 bases; junction bases not matched to a gene: 2. The CDR3 here is CASSETSGGYNEQFF. The CDR3 DNA reads TGTGCCAGCAGTGAGACTAGCGGGGGGTACAATGAGCAGTTCTTC.

The gene calls are TRBV25-1 and TRBJ2-7; D might be TRBD1 (5 bases). V dropped 4 bases and J dropped 2 bases, with 6 bases sitting between them. Germline V gene sequence: CDR1 MGHDK, CDR2 SYGVNS. CDR3 length: 12 residues. The DNA of the CDR3 is TGTGCCAGCAGTGTGACAGCCTACGAGCAGTACTTC. This gives the protein CASSVTAYEQYF.

The chain is built from TRBV20-1 and TRBJ1-2, with D possibly TRBD1 on 5 matching bases. The V end lost 0 bases, the J end lost 7 bases, and 6 bases lay between the germline ends. Germline assignment: CDR1 DFQATT and CDR2 SNEGSKA (reference sequence). CDR3 length: 11 residues. Written as DNA, the CDR3 is TGCAGTGCTAGAGATAGGGGTGGCTACACCTTC. Translating gives CSARDRGGYTF.

The chain couples TRBV5-4 to TRBJ2-3; TRBD2 agrees at 8 bases. Germline V gene lookup returns CDR1 SGHNT and CDR2 YYREEE (reference sequence). The CDR3 runs 19 residues. V gave up 0 bases and J gave up 3 bases; unmatched junction bases: 15. The CDR3 nucleotides are TGTGCCAGCAGCTTGGGATGGCGGGGGGCCGGGAGCAAAACAGATACGCAGTATTTT. Its translation: CASSLGWRGAGSKTDTQYF. Full variable domain (remainder filled in from reference TRBV5-4 and TRBJ2-3): ETGVTQSPTHLIKTRGQQVTLRCSSQSGHNTVSWYQQALGQGPQFIFQYYREEENGRGNFPPRFSGLQFPNYSSELNVNALELDDSALYLCASSLGWRGAGSKTDTQYFGPGTRLTVL.

The CDR3 nucleotides are TGTGCCAGCAGCGGAACTAGCGGGGGGCCCAATGAGCAGTTCTTC. Protein product: CASSGTSGGPNEQFF. The V gene is TRBV9, the J gene TRBJ2-1, with 12 nucleotides matching TRBD2. The CDR3 contains 15 residues. Germline values: CDR1 SGDLS, CDR2 YYNGEE. With 3 bases clipped from V and 6 bases from J, the junction kept 4 bases outside the gene matches.

V and J are TRBV30 and TRBJ2-2; TRBD2 aligns across 7 bases. Germline-derived CDR1 and CDR2 are GTSNPN and SVGIG (reference sequence). J was trimmed by 3 bases and V by 3 bases; bases with no gene match: 4. The CDR3 totals 14 residues. The CDR3 loop is CAWRKGLHTGELFF. CDR3 in DNA: TGTGCCTGGAGGAAGGGACTACACACCGGGGAGCTGTTTTTT.

Many counts were recorded for this clone. This chain uses TRBV7-9 with TRBJ1-2; unclear D gene. V was shortened by 5 bases and J by 0 bases, with 19 bases between the two germline ends. The CDR3 is made up of 17 amino acids. Looked up from germline, CDR1 is SEHNR and CDR2 is FQNEAQ (reference sequence). The CDR3: CASSPRAAANPNYGYTF. In nucleotides, the CDR3 is TGTGCCAGCAGCCCGCGGGCCGCGGCGAACCCTAACTATGGCTACACCTTC. Complete variable domain (other parts from reference TRBV7-9 and TRBJ1-2): DTGVSQNPRHKITKRGQNVTFRCDPISEHNRLYWYRQTLGQGPEFLTYFQNEAQLEKSRLLSDRFSAERPKGSFSTLEIQRTEQGDSAMYLCASSPRAAANPNYGYTFGSGTRLTVV.

This clone was observed once. The V gene is TRBV5-4, the J gene TRBJ2-3; 8 bases fit TRBD2. CDR3 length: 15 residues. Trimming took 4 bases from V and 5 from J; bases not matched to a gene: 9. The V gene's germline CDR1 is SGHNT and CDR2 YYREEE (reference sequence). CDR3 in DNA: TGTGCCAGCAGCCCTGATGCGGGGGGAAGAGATACGCAGTATTTT. Translated: CASSPDAGGRDTQYF. Complete variable domain (other parts from reference TRBV5-4 and TRBJ2-3): ETGVTQSPTHLIKTRGQQVTLRCSSQSGHNTVSWYQQALGQGPQFIFQYYREEENGRGNFPPRFSGLQFPNYSSELNVNALELDDSALYLCASSPDAGGRDTQYFGPGTRLTVL.

The CDR3 region has the DNA TGCGCCAGCAGCCAAGATCAAGTAGAGGGTAGGAAATCACCCCTCCACTTT. It translates to CASSQDQVEGRKSPLHF. The genes are TRBV4-3 and TRBJ1-6, with unresolved D. From germline, CDR1 is LGHNA and CDR2 YSLEER. The CDR3 extends over 17 amino acids. The V end lost 0 bases, the J end lost 10 bases, and 19 bases lay between the germline ends.

The V call is TRBV28, the J call TRBJ1-4; 11 bases are shared with TRBD1. V was pared by 4 bases and J by 1 base, with 5 bases of the junction left unmatched. The CDR3 runs 17 residues. Germline V gives CDR1 MDHEN, CDR2 SYDVKM. CDR3 in DNA: TGTGCCAGCAGTTGGGACAGGGGGTTTAGAACTAATGAAAAACTGTTTTTT. Translation gives CASSWDRGFRTNEKLFF.

The chain employs TRBV30 and TRBJ1-4; D uncertain. The CDR3 is made up of 11 amino acids. V was clipped by 2 bases and J by 10 bases, with 8 bases between them. CDR1 is GTSNPN and CDR2 is SVGIG in the germline V gene (reference sequence). The CDR3 coding sequence is TGTGCCTGGAGTCCCCCAGGAAAACTGTTTTTT. It codes for CAWSPPGKLFF.

The rearrangement joins TRBV5-1 to TRBJ1-5; a weak D match, TRBD1 (6 bases). The CDR3 sequence is 13 residues long. Deletions cut 4 bases from V and 3 bases from J, with 8 bases between. Germline assignment: CDR1 SGHRS and CDR2 YFSETQ. CDR3 sequence: CASSQGYNQPQHF. CDR3 sequence (DNA): TGCGCCAGCAGCCAGGGGTACAATCAGCCCCAGCATTTT.

The chain links TRBV2 to TRBJ2-3; D is undetermined. Germline CDR1 and CDR2: SNHLY and FYNNEI. This CDR3 region has 12 residues. The V end lost 3 bases, the J end lost 5 bases, and 6 bases lay between the germline ends. For the CDR3, the DNA is TGTGCCAGCAGTGAGGTAGTAGATACGCAGTATTTT. Residues: CASSEVVDTQYF.

J is TRBJ2-7 and V is TRBV25-1; the D gene is possibly TRBD2 (5 bases). The CDR3 is 13 residues long. Trimming removed 6 bases from V and 4 bases from J, with 13 bases in between. Germline CDR1 and CDR2: MGHDK and SYGVNS. The CDR3 is CASSLVGEYEQYF. CDR3 DNA sequence: TGTGCCAGCAGCCTAGTCGGGGAGTACGAGCAGTACTTC.

The CDR3 coding sequence is TGTGCCAGCACCCCAAGGGGCGACGGCACTGAAGCTTTCTTT. This translates into CASTPRGDGTEAFF. The rearrangement links TRBV7-9 to TRBJ1-1; D may be TRBD1 (5 bases). This CDR3 comprises 14 residues. V was trimmed by 7 bases and J by 4 bases, leaving 16 bases between them. Germline V gene sequence: CDR1 SEHNR, CDR2 FQNEAQ (reference sequence).

The rearrangement links TRBV6-2 or TRBV6-3 to TRBJ1-6, with D possibly TRBD1 on 5 matching bases. The CDR3 sequence is 14 residues long. With 2 bases removed from V and 7 bases from J, the gap between germline ends came to 9 bases. Germline CDR1 MNHEY, CDR2 SVGEGT. In DNA, the CDR3 is TGTGCCAGCAGTTACGAGACAGAGAATTCACCCCTCCACTTT. This gives the protein CASSYETENSPLHF.

The V call is TRBV2, the J call TRBJ2-5; TRBD2 matches at 11 bases. Trimming removed 6 bases from V and 3 bases from J; junction bases left unmatched: 6. The CDR3 has 15 residues. Germline-derived CDR1 and CDR2 are SNHLY and FYNNEI. CDR3 nucleotide sequence: TGTGCCAGCAGGCTTAGCGGGGGGGGAAAAGAGACCCAGTACTTC. Residues: CASRLSGGGKETQYF.

The J gene is TRBJ2-2, the V gene TRBV5-1; 10 bases align to TRBD2. With 6 bases clipped from V and 0 bases from J, the junction kept 5 bases outside the gene matches. There are 16 residues in the CDR3. In germline, CDR1 is SGHRS, CDR2 YFSETQ. The CDR3 DNA is TGCGCCAGCACGCTAGCGGGGGTCTCGAACACCGGGGAGCTGTTTTTT. Amino acids: CASTLAGVSNTGELFF.

This chain uses TRBV19 with TRBJ1-5; TRBD1 agrees at 8 bases. This CDR3 has 13 residues. Germline lookup yields CDR1 LNHDA and CDR2 SQIVND (reference sequence). V dropped 5 bases and J dropped 6; count of bases not matched to a gene: 3. CDR3 in DNA: TGTGCCAGTAGTCCAGGGACAGGTCAGCCCCAGCATTTT. This sequence encodes CASSPGTGQPQHF.

The chain couples TRBV27 to TRBJ1-4; D not resolved. Germline CDR1 is MNHEY and CDR2 is SMNVEV (reference sequence). The V end lost 5 bases, the J end lost 0 bases, and 13 bases lay between the germline ends. The CDR3 consists of 16 residues. The CDR3 DNA sequence: TGTGCCAGCAGTGCTGGAGGTTGGACAACTAATGAAAAACTGTTTTTT. This gives the protein CASSAGGWTTNEKLFF.

As for this clone: The same CDR3 is also encoded by other DNA sequences in this sample. The J gene is TRBJ1-1, the V gene TRBV19, with a possible D match to TRBD1 (6 bases). Between the trimmed V and J ends, which lost 1 base and 4 bases, there was a span of 7 bases. The CDR3 totals 13 residues. Germline V gene sequence: CDR1 LNHDA, CDR2 SQIVND (reference sequence). The CDR3, as DNA: TGTGCCAGTAGTATAGCAGGGGTCACTGAAGCTTTCTTT. It specifies CASSIAGVTEAFF.